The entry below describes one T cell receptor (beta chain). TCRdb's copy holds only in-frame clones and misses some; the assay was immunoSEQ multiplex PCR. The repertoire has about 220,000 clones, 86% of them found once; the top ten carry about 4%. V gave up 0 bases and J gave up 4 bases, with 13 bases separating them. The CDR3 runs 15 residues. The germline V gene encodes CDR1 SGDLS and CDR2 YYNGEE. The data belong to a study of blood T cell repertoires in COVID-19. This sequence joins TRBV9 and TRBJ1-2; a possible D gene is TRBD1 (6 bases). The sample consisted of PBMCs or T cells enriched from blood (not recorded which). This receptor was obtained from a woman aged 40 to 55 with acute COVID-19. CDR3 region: CASSVGAGVGYGYTF. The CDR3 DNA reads TGTGCCAGCAGCGTAGGGGCAGGGGTGGGCTATGGCTACACCTTC.